This T cell receptor beta chain was sequenced in a study of shared clonotypes between healthy human individuals. Findings and limits, study-wide: Since donors were few, the genetic and exposure-history diversity represented was limited.

Trimming shortened V by 4 bases and J by 8 bases, and 17 bases separated the two germline ends. Germline V lookup: CDR1 MDHEN, CDR2 SYDVKM. The CDR3 length is 14 residues. The quantity of DNA used in unsorted PBMC replicate PCRs was approximately 270 ng, corresponding to tens of thousands of T cell genomes. Assay: immunoSEQ multiplex PCR; the TCRdb copy retains only in-frame clones and omits some. This sample yields some 500,000 clones, of which 79% are seen a single time; approximately 12% belongs to the top ten. Notes on this clone: Antigen: not known.

The V and J genes are TRBV28 and TRBJ2-5; D is unresolved. Sequencing input: PBMCs. The source of this sequence is a woman between 40 and 55 years old in good health. Some clones in this sample may be carry-over from other donors' samples. This CDR3 is CASSSGDTPGTQYF. The CDR3 nucleotides read TGTGCCAGCAGTTCGGGCGACACCCCCGGCACCCAGTACTTC.